One sample yielded the 14 T cell receptor beta chains listed below, sequenced in a study of blood T cells in healthy people across ages. A J-beta primer mix and a sample-barcoded 5' primer were used in a second PCR of roughly 7 to 12 cycles. TCRdb re-derived calls from the 5' RACE reads in MiXCR, one entry per CDR3 protein. The sample consists of hundreds of thousands of distinct CDR3 sequences, about 30% of them appearing once. The sequenced material came from blood. These receptors were obtained from a woman of 80 years or more in good health.

This clonotype came up a few times. The rearrangement links TRBV27 to TRBJ1-2, with a weak D call TRBD1 (5 bases). Germline loops: CDR1 MNHEY, CDR2 SMNVEV (reference sequence). Trimming took 0 bases from V and 8 from J, leaving 13 bases between them. The CDR3 contains 14 residues. The CDR3: CASSLSSGLGGYTF. Written as DNA, the CDR3 is TGTGCCAGCAGTTTATCGTCGGGGCTTGGAGGCTACACCTTC.

The chain employs TRBV12-3 or TRBV12-4 and TRBJ2-1; 9 positions match TRBD2. The CDR3 has 16 residues. The V segment lost 5 bases and the J segment 4 bases; nucleotides outside the gene matches: 9. CDR3 sequence: CASSPPRTSEYNEQFF. The CDR3 nucleotides read TGTGCCAGCAGTCCACCCAGGACTAGCGAATACAATGAGCAGTTCTTC.

CDR3 DNA sequence: TGTGCCAGCAGCCGCGCAAAGGGGGGCCTCCGCTCGGGAGAGACCCAGTACTTC. Its translation: CASSRAKGGLRSGETQYF. The rearrangement links TRBV14 to TRBJ2-5; D is tentatively TRBD1 or TRBD2 (6 bases each). The ends were cut back, 4 bases at V and 4 bases at J, with 25 bases in the middle. In germline, CDR1 is SGHDN, CDR2 FVKESK. CDR3 length: 18 residues.

V is TRBV20-1 and J is TRBJ2-1, with D perhaps TRBD2 (5 bases). From germline, CDR1 is DFQATT and CDR2 SNEGSKA (reference sequence). Between the trimmed V and J ends, which lost 2 bases and 9 bases, there was a span of 11 bases. The CDR3 has 12 amino acids. Written as DNA, the CDR3 is TGCAGTGCTAGAACCCTACGGGGTGAGCAGTTCTTC. This codes for CSARTLRGEQFF.

This clonotype was seen a few times. This rearrangement joins TRBV11-2 to TRBJ2-3; D is unresolved. The CDR3 loop spans 14 amino acids. The V and J ends lost 3 bases and 4 bases respectively, with 11 bases between them. The germline CDR1 and CDR2 sequences are SGHAT and FQNNGV. CDR3 in amino acids: CASSFLRSSDTQYF. The CDR3 DNA sequence: TGTGCCAGCAGCTTCTTGCGTAGTTCAGATACGCAGTATTTT.

There are many counts of this clonotype. The rearrangement joins TRBV7-3 to TRBJ2-3; D gene ambiguous. The V gene lost 3 bases and the J gene lost 0 bases, with 7 bases spanning the gap. Looked up from germline, CDR1 is SGHTA and CDR2 is FQGTGA. This CDR3 has 14 amino acids. CDR3 sequence: CASSLLGSTDTQYF. The CDR3 DNA reads as TGTGCCAGCAGCTTGCTGGGGAGCACAGATACGCAGTATTTT.

This clonotype was picked up many times. The chain is built from TRBV10-3 and TRBJ2-7; D gene unclear. Deletions cut 0 bases from V and 7 bases from J, with 13 bases between. Germline CDR1 reads ENHRY; CDR2 reads SYGVKD. CDR3 length: 14 residues. Here the CDR3 reads CAISESNGKGEQYF. For the CDR3, the DNA is TGTGCCATCAGTGAGTCCAACGGTAAAGGGGAGCAGTACTTC.

This clonotype was counted many times. The V gene is TRBV5-1, the J gene TRBJ2-1; the D gene is possibly TRBD1 (6 bases). V was cut by 0 bases and J by 6 bases, with 10 bases left in between. CDR1 is SGHRS and CDR2 is YFSETQ in the germline V gene. There are 14 residues in the CDR3. CDR3 DNA: TGCGCCAGCAGCTTGGGTACAGGGTCCAATGAGCAGTTCTTC. Translation gives CASSLGTGSNEQFF.

The sample holds many counts of this clonotype. V and J are TRBV6-1 and TRBJ1-2, with D possibly matching TRBD1 (6 bases). The germline V gene encodes CDR1 MNHNS and CDR2 SASEGT. V shed 3 bases and J shed 4 bases, with 12 bases lying between them. This CDR3 has 14 residues. The CDR3, as DNA: TGTGCCAGCAGTGAGGGGGCGCGGGGCTATGGCTACACCTTC. As protein: CASSEGARGYGYTF.

The chain joins TRBV20-1 to TRBJ2-2, with 8 bases fitting TRBD1. This CDR3 is built from 17 residues. V dropped 2 bases and J dropped 1; count of bases not matched to a gene: 9. Germline V CDR1 and CDR2: DFQATT, SNEGSKA (reference sequence). CDR3 sequence reads: CSARKGDRGLNTGELFF. In DNA, the CDR3 is TGCAGTGCTAGAAAGGGTGACAGGGGATTGAACACCGGGGAGCTGTTTTTT.

The chain combines TRBV7-2 with TRBJ2-1; 8 nucleotides agree with TRBD1. V lost 6 bases and J lost 4; bases outside the gene matches: 5. Germline CDR1 reads SGHTA; CDR2 reads FQGNSA. The length of the CDR3 is 14 residues. The CDR3 spells CASSQGARYNEQFF. DNA for the CDR3: TGTGCCAGCAGTCAGGGGGCCCGGTACAATGAGCAGTTCTTC.

This clonotype showed up many times. This chain joins TRBV6-2 or TRBV6-3 and TRBJ2-7, with a weak D call TRBD2 (6 bases). CDR3 size: 14 residues. Germline CDR1 is MNHEY and CDR2 is SVGEGT. V was shortened by 3 bases and J by 6 bases, with 15 bases between the two germline ends. CDR3 amino acids: CASSYTSYFSEQYF. Here the CDR3 DNA reads TGTGCCAGCAGTTATACTAGCTACTTCTCCGAGCAGTACTTC.

This chain links TRBV6-1 with TRBJ1-1; TRBD1 matches 8 bases. Trimming removed 1 base from V and 11 bases from J; junction bases left unmatched: 6. The CDR3 consists of 13 residues. Germline V gene lookup returns CDR1 MNHNS and CDR2 SASEGT. The CDR3: CASSEGQGARAFF. The CDR3 nucleotides are TGTGCCAGCAGTGAAGGGCAGGGGGCTCGCGCTTTCTTT.

This clonotype was picked up a small number of times. It may be a read error: a sequence one base away is much more abundant. The chain couples TRBV3-1 to TRBJ2-5, with 8 bases aligning to TRBD2. CDR3 length: 13 residues. The V gene end was trimmed by 0 bases and the J gene end by 13 bases; junction bases not matched to a gene: 7. Germline V CDR1 and CDR2: LGHDT, YNNKEL (reference sequence). The CDR3 DNA reads as TGTGCCAGCAGCCAAGATCCTCGGACTAGCCGGTACTTC. This codes for CASSQDPRTSRYF.